This TCR beta chain was sequenced in a study of T cells in Graves' hyperthyroidism and ophthalmopathy. The study, taken as a whole, reports: The blood repertoire included most of the expanded thyroid clonotypes above 0.001.

Investigators excluded patients with uncontrolled infection, other autoimmune disease, pregnancy or lactation. Orbital computed tomography, thyroid ultrasound, serum thyroxine and TRAb, and clinical symptoms together informed the diagnoses. Fresh peripheral blood, roughly 9.3 ml, was the source of the PBMCs. Of note for this clonotype: Its antigen is not known.

From RNA transcripts, TCR beta CDR3 regions were amplified. The HTBI primer set drove a first-round RT-PCR of the TCR CDR3. From the multiplex PCR reads, TCRdb called clonotypes with MiXCR, one entry per CDR3 protein. The data show over 700,000 distinct CDR3 sequences, over 15% seen once. This CDR3 has 13 amino acids. Germline V gene data show CDR1 as DFQATT and CDR2 as SNEGSKA (reference sequence). Between the trimmed V and J ends, which lost 7 bases and 7 bases, there was a span of 19 bases. Material: blood. The source is a woman aged 50 to 60 with Graves' hyperthyroidism that later progressed to Graves' ophthalmopathy. This chain connects TRBV20-1 to TRBJ1-1; D call uncertain. CDR3: CSGGWRELGEAFF. In DNA, the CDR3 is TGCAGTGGTGGATGGAGGGAGCTCGGTGAAGCTTTCTTT.